This TCR beta chain came from a study of Graves' ophthalmopathy and Graves' hyperthyroidism. CDR3 length: 16 residues. After removal of 5 bases from V and 5 bases from J, the junction contained 17 bases not matched to a gene. Germline V CDR1 and CDR2: DFQATT, SNEGSKA (reference sequence). The authors amplified TCR beta CDR3 regions, and they did so from RNA transcripts for repertoire sequencing. HTBI primers were employed in first-round RT-PCR, then a second-round multiplex PCR followed. Each CDR3 protein is one row after TCRdb ran MiXCR on the multiplex PCR reads. The table records approximately 700,000 distinct CDR3 sequences, roughly 40% of them present only once. Note on this clonotype: Its antigen is currently unknown.

Study-wide points: Forecasting of ophthalmopathy progression by the model achieved 60% to 71% sensitivity and about 77% specificity.

Sequenced sample: peripheral blood. The clonotype was recovered from an adult man with Graves' ophthalmopathy. The V and J genes are TRBV20-1 and TRBJ2-5; TRBD2 matches at 7 bases. CDR3 loop: CSAGRRLASGGETQYF. The CDR3 nucleotides read TGCAGTGCTGGCCGCCGACTAGCTTCTGGAGGGGAGACCCAGTACTTC.